The source of this T cell receptor (beta chain) is a study of T cell repertoires in cytomegalovirus infection. The wider study: The authors used CMV epitopes that were HLA-C-restricted (recently identified) and HLA-B-restricted (well studied). Indicated by public TCR beta signatures were CMV infection and matching HLA type.

V gave up 0 bases and J gave up 7 bases; unmatched junction bases: 3. Germline assignment: CDR1 LGHNA and CDR2 YSLEER. This CDR3 comprises 16 residues. A single record per CDR3 protein comes from TCRdb applying MiXCR to the reads. In the table there are hundreds of thousands of distinct CDR3 sequences, roughly 33% of which are singletons. This clonotype was seen more than once but under ten times. The antigen remains unidentified. The sequence was collected from a human donor in good health (CMV status not recorded). Some clones in this sample may be carry-over from other donors' samples. V is TRBV4-3 and J is TRBJ2-1; 13 bases fit TRBD2. The sample here was cultured CD8+ T cells from PBMCs, taken from culture after CMV antigen stimulation. The DNA of the CDR3 is TGCGCCAGCAGCCAAGATCGGGGACTAGCGGGGAATGAGCAGTTCTTC. This sequence encodes CASSQDRGLAGNEQFF.